This T cell receptor beta chain came from a study of siplizumab effects on memory and regulatory T cells (dated by TCRdb to the late 2010s). Regarding the research as a whole: The effect of the anti-CD2 antibody siplizumab on alloreactive T-cell subsets was examined in allogeneic mixed lymphocyte reactions constructed from human PBMCs.

Sorted unstimulated T cells, along with proliferating T cells recovered from mixed lymphocyte reactions, underwent TCRbeta CDR3 sequencing. Fresh whole blood from around 11 HLA-typed healthy donors was used to isolate PBMCs. Unstimulated CD4+ regulatory T cells were FACS-sorted to map the origin of alloreactive clones. V and J are trimmed by 4 bases and 7 bases, and the gene matches miss 4 bases of the junction. Per the germline V gene, SGHRS is the CDR1 and YFSETQ is the CDR2. CDR3 length: 15 amino acids, cysteine to phenylalanine. The DNA shown is the 45-base CDR3, in frame from base 1. Concerning this clone: It has no known antigen specificity. Per-base quality was not reported, and no clone a single base away is much larger than it.

The method behind the library was the immunoSEQ multiplex PCR assay. Each sample had some 96,000 TCR templates assayed by the deep sequencing platform. Genomic DNA extracted from sorted T cells was used for TCRbeta CDR3 sequencing. The study's own analysis went as follows. The R programming language was used for the clonal analysis of the TCRbeta CDR3 data. Comparing unstimulated samples against CFSE-low samples taken after the reaction was how alloreactive CD4+ and CD8+ clones were defined. Regulatory or non-regulatory origin was assigned to alloreactive CD4+ clones by matching of sequences to sorted unstimulated Treg and non-Treg repertoires. TCRdb provides this immuneACCESS table in a form limited to in-frame rearrangements. Some clones are lacking; in checked studies, under half of them reflect an unresolved V gene, and why the rest are absent is not known. That table is the source of V, J and clone size, and D and trimming were worked out from the DNA. Present in this sample are about 69,000 clones, about 90% of which were seen just once. The ten top clones hold around 1.8% of the sample.

Paper-wide results and their limitations: Siplizumab significantly lowered the cumulative frequency of alloreactive sequences that could be traced to unstimulated CD4+ memory T cells. Because sequences below about 10^-5 frequency were poorly captured, only a minor fraction of alloreactive clones could be mapped to unstimulated subsets. No functional confirmation was obtained for the suppressive function of proliferating Tregs from siplizumab cultures. Compared with memory T cells, unstimulated naive T cells appeared more diverse, and naive cells seemed to make a substantial contribution to the alloresponse. Among mappable alloreactive CD4+ clones, an average Treg-derived fraction of over 60% was observed with siplizumab, compared with roughly 27% in control reactions. A naive or memory phenotype could not be assigned to roughly 80-97% of proliferating CD4+ or CD8+ clones.

The clonotype originates from a human donor in good health. The chain uses TRBV5-1 and TRBJ1-6; 11 bases in between match TRBD1. Sequenced input: Tregs sorted from blood. The CDR3 protein is CASSPGQGANSPLHF. The nucleotide sequence reads as follows: TGCGCCAGCAGCCCAGGACAGGGGGCGAATTCACCCCTCCACTTT.